This T cell receptor (beta chain) was profiled in a study of metastatic and nonmetastatic thyroid tumors. This clone has at least ten counts. Before thyroid surgery, none of the patients had received any treatment. TCRdb re-called clones via MiXCR from the PCR reads. The data hold tens of thousands of clones, with about 15% observed a single time. The specimen sequenced was blood. The clonotype comes from a male donor with papillary thyroid cancer or a benign thyroid nodule (not recorded which). Some clones in this sample may be carry-over from other donors' samples.

The CDR3 is CSAIPQTRAGYGYTF. The DNA of the CDR3 is TGCAGTGCTATTCCACAAACCCGGGCGGGATATGGCTACACCTTC. The chain joins TRBV20-1 to TRBJ1-2, with D uncertain. Germline-derived CDR1 and CDR2 are DFQATT and SNEGSKA (reference sequence). CDR3 size: 15 residues. Trimming shortened V by 4 bases and J by 5 bases, and 20 bases separated the two germline ends.